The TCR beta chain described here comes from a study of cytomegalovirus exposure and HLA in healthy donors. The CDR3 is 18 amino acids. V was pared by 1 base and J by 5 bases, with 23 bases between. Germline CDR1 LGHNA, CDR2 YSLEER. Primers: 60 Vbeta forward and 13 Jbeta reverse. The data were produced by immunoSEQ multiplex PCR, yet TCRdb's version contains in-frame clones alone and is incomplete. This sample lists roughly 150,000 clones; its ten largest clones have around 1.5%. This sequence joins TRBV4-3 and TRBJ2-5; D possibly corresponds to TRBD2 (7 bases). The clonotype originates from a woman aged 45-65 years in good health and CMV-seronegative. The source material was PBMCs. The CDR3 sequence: CASSQGAQGREGEETQYF. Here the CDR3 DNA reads TGCGCCAGCAGCCAAGGGGCACAGGGAAGGGAGGGAGAGGAGACCCAGTACTTC.